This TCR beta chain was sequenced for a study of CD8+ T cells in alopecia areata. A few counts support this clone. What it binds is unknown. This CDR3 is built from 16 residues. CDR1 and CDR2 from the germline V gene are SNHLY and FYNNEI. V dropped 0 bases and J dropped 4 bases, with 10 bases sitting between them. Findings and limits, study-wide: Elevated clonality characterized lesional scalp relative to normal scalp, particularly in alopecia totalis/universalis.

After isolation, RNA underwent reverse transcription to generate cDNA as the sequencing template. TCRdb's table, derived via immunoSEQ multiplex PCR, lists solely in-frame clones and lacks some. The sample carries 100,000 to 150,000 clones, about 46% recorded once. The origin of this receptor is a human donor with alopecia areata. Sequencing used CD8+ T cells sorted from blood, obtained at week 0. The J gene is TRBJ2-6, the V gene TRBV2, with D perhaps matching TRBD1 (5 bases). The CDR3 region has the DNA TGTGCCAGCAGTGAAGCAGGGGCAGCAGGGGCCAACGTCCTGACTTTC. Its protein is CASSEAGAAGANVLTF. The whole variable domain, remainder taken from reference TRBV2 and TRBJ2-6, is EPEVTQTPSHQVTQMGQEVILRCVPISNHLYFYWYRQILGQKVEFLVSFYNNEISEKSEIFDDQFSVERPDGSNFTLKIRSTKLEDSAMYFCASSEAGAAGANVLTFGAGSRLTVL.